A selection of T cell receptor beta chains follows, all from one sample in a study of blood T cell repertoires in COVID-19. Libraries were prepared by immunoSEQ multiplex PCR; TCRdb keeps only in-frame clonotypes and omits some of them. The table shows approximately 530,000 clones, with approximately 88% occurring only once. The sample comprised peripheral blood. All receptors come from a woman in her forties or fifties with COVID-19, enrolled during active disease. Each CDR3 is given with its conserved first and last residue. Each record gives: clone size, J gene, V gene, D gene, CDR3 protein, CDR3 DNA. A D gene is named only where the DNA matches it firmly. Clone sizes are given selectively: once, few, many, or a class where the clone is expanded.

-,TRBJ2-5,TRBV6-5,-,CASSYGAGRETQYF,TGTGCCAGCAGTTACGGGGCGGGAAGAGAGACCCAGTACTTC
-,TRBJ2-3,TRBV30,-,CAWSSVTNTQYF,TGTGCCTGGAGTTCCGTTACAAATACGCAGTATTTT
-,TRBJ2-7,TRBV5-4,-,CASSLTLGGNVGEQYF,TGTGCCAGCAGCTTAACCTTGGGGGGTAACGTCGGCGAGCAGTACTTC
-,TRBJ1-2,TRBV30,-,CAWSSPQRVYGYTF,TGTGCCTGGAGTTCCCCTCAGCGAGTCTATGGCTACACCTTC
-,TRBJ1-1,TRBV4-1,-,CASSQDEPGNTEAFF,TGCGCCAGCAGCCAAGACGAGCCAGGGAACACTGAAGCTTTCTTT
-,TRBJ1-2,TRBV9,TRBD1,CASSAGQLGDYGYTF,TGTGCCAGCAGCGCGGGACAGCTAGGTGACTATGGCTACACCTTC
once,TRBJ1-4,TRBV19,TRBD1,CASSITGVEKLFF,TGTGCCAGTAGTATCACAGGGGTCGAAAAACTGTTTTTT
-,TRBJ1-4,TRBV29-1,-,CSVEFGGSNEKLFF,TGCAGCGTTGAATTCGGAGGGAGCAATGAAAAACTGTTTTTT
-,TRBJ1-5,TRBV2,-,CASKEISNQPQHF,TGTGCCAGCAAGGAGATTTCCAATCAGCCCCAGCATTTT
-,TRBJ2-7,TRBV5-4,TRBD1,CASSQPPGQGAFEQYF,TGTGCCAGCAGCCAACCACCGGGACAGGGGGCATTCGAGCAGTACTTC
-,TRBJ1-1,TRBV19,-,CASSTGGNRAFF,TGTGCCAGTAGTACCGGGGGGAATCGAGCTTTCTTT
-,TRBJ2-3,TRBV7-9,-,CASSPRDKISTDTQYF,TGTGCCAGCAGCCCACGGGACAAAATTAGCACAGATACGCAGTATTTT
-,TRBJ2-5,TRBV3-1/TRBV3-2,-,CASSQASLETQYF,TGTGCCAGCAGCCAAGCCTCCTTGGAGACCCAGTACTTC
-,TRBJ1-6,TRBV5-4,TRBD1,CASSSGQGLGENSPLHF,TGTGCCAGCAGCTCGGGACAGGGGTTAGGGGAAAATTCACCCCTCCACTTT
-,TRBJ2-3,TRBV5-1,TRBD1,CASSPGDRNTDTQYF,TGCGCCAGCAGCCCTGGGGACAGAAACACAGATACGCAGTATTTT
-,TRBJ2-5,TRBV20-1,-,CSAKGAETQYF,TGCAGTGCCAAAGGGGCAGAGACCCAGTACTTC
once,TRBJ2-5,TRBV4-1,TRBD2,CASSQERASGAQETQYF,TGCGCCAGCAGCCAAGAAAGGGCTAGCGGGGCGCAAGAGACCCAGTACTTC
-,TRBJ2-1,TRBV6-2/TRBV6-3,TRBD1,CASSPTPWTGHNEQFF,TGTGCCAGCAGTCCGACCCCATGGACAGGCCACAATGAGCAGTTCTTC
-,TRBJ2-7,TRBV3-1/TRBV3-2,-,CASSRVGNSYEQYF,TGTGCCAGCAGCCGAGTTGGTAACTCATACGAGCAGTACTTC
-,TRBJ1-5,TRBV24-1,-,CATGQDSRQPQHF,TGTGCCACCGGGCAGGACAGTCGACAGCCCCAGCATTTT
-,TRBJ2-1,TRBV18,TRBD2,CASTPRAGDNEQFF,TGTGCCAGCACCCCTCGAGCGGGGGACAATGAGCAGTTCTTC
few,TRBJ1-5,TRBV30,TRBD1,CAWSITGGGQPQHF,TGTGCCTGGAGTATTACAGGGGGCGGGCAGCCCCAGCATTTT
-,TRBJ2-3,TRBV2,-,CASSVARKTDTQYF,TGTGCCAGCAGTGTAGCCAGAAAAACAGATACGCAGTATTTT
-,TRBJ1-1,TRBV5-6,-,CASSPVGGSTEAFF,TGTGCCAGCAGCCCCGTGGGGGGGAGCACTGAAGCTTTCTTT
-,TRBJ1-5,TRBV3-1/TRBV3-2,-,CASSQELSSSGNQPQHF,TGTGCCAGCAGCCAAGAATTGTCTTCGAGCGGCAATCAGCCCCAGCATTTT
-,TRBJ2-7,TRBV21-1,-,CASIPGQGAYEQYF,TGTGCCAGCATCCCGGGACAGGGGGCCTACGAGCAGTACTTC
-,TRBJ1-2,TRBV7-8,TRBD1,CASSPDRGYDGYTF,TGTGCCAGCAGCCCGGACAGGGGATATGATGGCTACACCTTC
-,TRBJ1-2,TRBV6-5,TRBD1,CASRDRADYGYTF,TGTGCCAGCAGGGACAGGGCGGACTATGGCTACACCTTC
once,TRBJ2-2,TRBV6-4,TRBD2,CASSRSGAHGELFF,TGTGCCAGCAGCCGCAGCGGGGCCCACGGGGAGCTGTTTTTT
once,TRBJ1-1,TRBV3-1/TRBV3-2,-,CASSPNRVTEAFF,TGTGCCAGCAGCCCCAACCGGGTGACTGAAGCTTTCTTT
-,TRBJ1-1,TRBV10-3,-,CAISESRTQNTEAFF,TGTGCCATCAGTGAGTCTCGGACACAGAACACTGAAGCTTTCTTT
-,TRBJ1-2,TRBV10-3,-,CAISVSYGYTF,TGTGCCATCAGTGTGAGTTATGGCTACACCTTC
-,TRBJ2-7,TRBV5-1,-,CASSPREGLDYEQYF,TGCGCCAGCAGCCCCAGGGAAGGGTTAGACTACGAGCAGTACTTC
-,TRBJ2-7,TRBV4-1,-,CASSQEFGSNLGPEQYF,TGCGCCAGCAGCCAAGAATTTGGGAGTAACCTTGGTCCCGAGCAGTACTTC
-,TRBJ2-1,TRBV19,-,CASIGTSLREQFF,TGTGCCAGTATCGGGACTTCCCTCAGGGAGCAGTTCTTC
-,TRBJ2-3,TRBV5-6,-,CASSLLVAGTWDTQYF,TGTGCCAGCAGCTTGTTAGTGGCGGGAACTTGGGATACGCAGTATTTT
-,TRBJ1-4,TRBV5-1,-,CASNSTTGSGNEKLFF,TGCGCCAGCAACTCCACTACAGGTAGCGGTAATGAAAAACTGTTTTTT
-,TRBJ1-1,TRBV30,-,CAWSVLMYTEAFF,TGTGCCTGGAGTGTACTCATGTACACTGAAGCTTTCTTT
-,TRBJ1-1,TRBV29-1,TRBD1,CSVHRGMDTEAFF,TGCAGCGTTCACAGGGGGATGGACACTGAAGCTTTCTTT
-,TRBJ2-1,TRBV5-4,-,CASNTLSSDEQFF,TGTGCCAGCAATACGCTCTCGTCGGATGAGCAGTTCTTC
-,TRBJ2-1,TRBV6-6,TRBD1,CASSHQDRGEQFF,TGTGCCAGCAGCCACCAAGACAGGGGAGAACAGTTCTTC
-,TRBJ1-1,TRBV28,TRBD1,CASNRDRGTEAFF,TGTGCCAGTAACCGGGACAGGGGAACTGAAGCTTTCTTT
-,TRBJ2-2,TRBV9,TRBD2,CASSVSLAGGIPNTGELFF,TGTGCCAGCAGCGTGTCACTAGCGGGGGGAATCCCGAACACCGGGGAGCTGTTTTTT
-,TRBJ2-3,TRBV5-6,TRBD2,CASSLALRGGTDTQYF,TGTGCCAGCAGCTTGGCACTCCGGGGGGGCACAGATACGCAGTATTTT
-,TRBJ1-1,TRBV10-3,-,CATSRDINRDTEAFF,TGTGCCACCAGCCGGGACATTAATCGGGACACTGAAGCTTTCTTT
-,TRBJ2-7,TRBV7-6,TRBD1,CASSQRTGPRFYEQYF,TGTGCCAGCAGCCAACGGACAGGTCCTCGATTCTACGAGCAGTACTTC